This T cell receptor beta chain was sequenced for a study of blood T cell repertoires in COVID-19. At the level of the study: Both acute and convalescent COVID-19 samples were obtained from the United States, Italy and Spain. T cells, B-cell-depleted T cells, or PBMCs provided the cDNA or gDNA that served as material.

This table comes from immunoSEQ multiplex PCR, and its TCRdb copy is limited to in-frame clones, with some not included. This table has a few hundred thousand clones, around four fifths appearing once. CDR1 and CDR2 from the germline V gene are ENHRY and SYGVKD. The CDR3 is made up of 14 amino acids. The V end was cut by 4 bases, the J end by 3 bases, with 12 bases between. Sample: peripheral blood. This chain uses TRBV10-3 with TRBJ1-2; perhaps TRBD1 as D (6 bases). This sequence was found in a woman aged 80 or older with COVID-19, enrolled during active disease. The CDR3 loop reads CAISGDRQDYGYTF. In DNA form, the CDR3 reads TGTGCCATCAGTGGGGATCGACAGGACTATGGCTACACCTTC.